This is a list of T cell receptor beta chains from one sample in a study of blood T cells in healthy people across ages. In TCRdb, the 5' RACE reads were re-called with MiXCR into one record per CDR3 protein. The top ten clones hold about 3.3% of a sample with around 520,000 distinct CDR3 sequences, about a quarter of them seen once. These sequences were also reported in another study, on T cells of mothers and their children.

Sequencing was carried out using blood. These receptors originate from a boy aged 2-9 years in good health. Each CDR3 is given with its conserved first and last residue. The D gene is left open where the match is weak. Rows give clone size only sometimes, using once, few, many, or a class for an expanded clone.

J gene | clone size | D gene | V gene | CDR3 protein | CDR3 DNA
TRBJ2-1 | few | NA | TRBV24-1 | CATSDSVQNTYNEQFF | TGTGCCACCAGTGATTCCGTACAGAATACCTACAATGAGCAGTTCTTC
TRBJ2-7 | NA | NA | TRBV12-3/TRBV12-4 | CASSPLVSPSYEQYF | TGTGCCAGCAGTCCCCTCGTGAGCCCGTCCTACGAGCAGTACTTC
TRBJ2-1 | NA | NA | TRBV7-8 | CASSPSKPSYNEQFF | TGTGCCAGCAGCCCTAGTAAGCCCTCCTACAATGAGCAGTTCTTC
TRBJ1-2 | NA | TRBD1 | TRBV6-5 | CTSSRLGTAEGYGYTF | TGTACCAGCAGTCGCCTAGGGACAGCGGAGGGCTATGGCTACACCTTC
TRBJ1-2 | NA | NA | TRBV20-1 | CSARGGPDGYTF | TGCAGTGCTAGGGGGGGTCCTGATGGCTACACCTTC
TRBJ1-1 | few | NA | TRBV5-6 | CASKVMNTEAFF | TGTGCCAGCAAGGTCATGAACACTGAAGCTTTCTTT
TRBJ2-5 | NA | NA | TRBV3-1 | CASSRQEEETQYF | TGTGCCAGCAGCCGGCAGGAGGAAGAGACCCAGTACTTC
TRBJ2-2 | many | TRBD2 | TRBV7-3 | CASSAPSGGSTGELFF | TGTGCCAGCAGCGCCCCTAGCGGGGGAAGCACCGGGGAGCTGTTTTTT
TRBJ2-7 | few | NA | TRBV11-1 | CASSFGAGTEGYEQYF | TGTGCCAGCAGCTTCGGGGCCGGGACGGAAGGCTACGAGCAGTACTTC
TRBJ2-5 | many | NA | TRBV10-3 | CATVDNQETQYF | TGTGCCACCGTTGACAATCAAGAGACCCAGTACTTC
TRBJ2-5 | few | TRBD2 | TRBV7-8 | CASSNLKGLVAVGSQYF | TGTGCCAGTAGCAACCTAAAGGGACTAGTGGCCGTGGGGAGCCAGTACTTC
TRBJ1-4 | NA | NA | TRBV27 | CASSSGGRNEKLFF | TGTGCCAGCAGTTCTGGGGGTCGAAACGAAAAACTGTTTTTT
TRBJ2-1 | NA | TRBD1 | TRBV27 | CASSLGAQGVNEQFF | TGTGCCAGCAGTTTAGGCGCACAGGGGGTCAATGAGCAGTTCTTC
TRBJ1-2 | NA | TRBD1 | TRBV20-1 | CSAVGQVGWGYTF | TGCAGTGCTGTCGGACAGGTCGGCTGGGGCTACACCTTC
TRBJ2-7 | NA | TRBD2 | TRBV6-2/TRBV6-3 | CATESGRETYEQYF | TGTGCCACAGAGAGCGGGAGGGAAACCTACGAGCAGTACTTC
TRBJ1-1 | many | NA | TRBV12-3/TRBV12-4 | CASSFRGMNTEAFF | TGTGCCAGCAGTTTTCGAGGCATGAACACTGAAGCTTTCTTT
TRBJ2-2 | NA | TRBD1 | TRBV7-2 | CASCLGTGVGELFF | TGTGCCAGCTGCCTTGGGACAGGGGTCGGGGAGCTGTTTTTT
TRBJ2-3 | few | NA | TRBV18 | CASTTAGTDTQYF | TGTGCCAGCACCACAGCGGGCACAGATACGCAGTATTTT
TRBJ2-7 | NA | NA | TRBV11-1 | CASSIRASTYEQYF | TGTGCCAGCAGCATCCGAGCGTCGACCTACGAGCAGTACTTC
TRBJ2-1 | few | NA | TRBV29-1 | CSAATYNEQFF | TGCAGCGCCGCTACCTACAATGAGCAGTTCTTC
TRBJ2-3 | few | TRBD2 | TRBV15 | CATSRTGGPTDTQYF | TGTGCCACCAGCAGAACGGGAGGGCCGACAGATACGCAGTATTTT
TRBJ2-5 | few | NA | TRBV12-3/TRBV12-4 | CASMGSSETQYF | TGTGCCAGCATGGGGAGTTCGGAGACCCAGTACTTC
TRBJ2-7 | few | NA | TRBV25-1 | CASSEWNEQYF | TGTGCCAGCAGTGAATGGAACGAGCAGTACTTC
TRBJ1-1 | few | NA | TRBV11-2 | CASSTTGMYTEAFF | TGTGCCAGCAGCACCACAGGGATGTACACTGAAGCTTTCTTT
TRBJ1-2 | few | NA | TRBV7-6 | CASSLGARFDGYTF | TGTGCCAGCAGCTTAGGTGCACGGTTCGATGGCTACACCTTC
TRBJ2-5 | NA | NA | TRBV29-1 | CSVHGRYTQETQYF | TGTAGCGTTCACGGCCGATACACCCAAGAGACCCAGTACTTC
TRBJ2-4 | few | TRBD1 | TRBV6-5 | CASSYSRQGAKNIQYF | TGTGCCAGCAGTTACAGCAGACAGGGGGCCAAAAACATTCAGTACTTC
TRBJ2-1 | few | TRBD2 | TRBV28 | CASTPLAGAGNEQFF | TGTGCCAGCACCCCACTAGCGGGAGCTGGCAATGAGCAGTTCTTC
TRBJ2-6 | NA | NA | TRBV4-2 | CASSQVNSGANVLTF | TGTGCCAGCAGCCAAGTTAACTCTGGGGCCAACGTCCTGACTTTC
TRBJ2-7 | NA | TRBD2 | TRBV27 | CASSLKVAGAYEQYF | TGTGCCAGCAGTTTGAAGGTAGCGGGGGCCTACGAGCAGTACTTC
TRBJ1-1 | NA | NA | TRBV29-1 | CSVAPGTYTEAFF | TGCAGCGTTGCACCGGGAACCTACACTGAAGCTTTCTTT
TRBJ2-2 | few | NA | TRBV6-6 | CASSYEQGNTGELFF | TGTGCCAGCAGTTACGAACAGGGGAACACCGGGGAGCTGTTTTTT
TRBJ2-2 | NA | TRBD2 | TRBV4-1 | CASSQVIAGGSGELFF | TGCGCCAGCAGCCAAGTAATAGCGGGGGGGTCCGGGGAGCTGTTTTTT
TRBJ1-4 | few | NA | TRBV29-1 | CSACDWGSNEKLFF | TGCAGCGCCTGCGACTGGGGGTCAAATGAAAAACTGTTTTTT
TRBJ1-4 | NA | NA | TRBV14 | CASSQWDRETTTNEKLFF | TGTGCCAGCAGCCAATGGGACCGAGAAACTACAACTAATGAAAAACTGTTTTTT
TRBJ2-7 | few | NA | TRBV20-1 | CSASSHSYEQYF | TGCAGTGCCTCTTCCCACTCCTACGAGCAGTACTTC
TRBJ1-1 | NA | NA | TRBV28 | CASSPWMNTEAFF | TGTGCCAGCAGCCCTTGGATGAACACTGAAGCTTTCTTT
TRBJ2-5 | few | NA | TRBV20-1 | CSAVRSETQYF | TGCAGTGCAGTCAGGTCAGAGACCCAGTACTTC
TRBJ2-7 | NA | TRBD2 | TRBV7-2 | CASSLAAGGRREQYF | TGTGCCAGCAGCTTAGCTGCGGGGGGGCGACGAGAGCAGTACTTC
TRBJ2-1 | NA | TRBD2 | TRBV7-9 | CASSPWPSGDSYNEQFF | TGTGCCAGCAGCCCATGGCCTAGCGGGGACTCCTACAATGAGCAGTTCTTC
TRBJ1-2 | NA | NA | TRBV2 | CASSESGHYGYTF | TGTGCCAGCAGTGAGTCCGGGCACTATGGCTACACCTTC
TRBJ2-1 | few | TRBD1 | TRBV4-3 | CASSQGTGGYNEQFF | TGCGCCAGCAGCCAAGGGACAGGGGGATACAATGAGCAGTTCTTC
TRBJ2-5 | NA | TRBD1 | TRBV5-1 | CASSTGQGRETQYF | TGCGCCAGCAGCACGGGACAGGGGAGGGAGACCCAGTACTTC
TRBJ1-2 | few | NA | TRBV12-3/TRBV12-4 | CASSLTGGAGEGYTF | TGTGCCAGCAGTCTGACCGGGGGGGCAGGTGAAGGCTACACCTTC
TRBJ2-7 | NA | NA | TRBV6-2/TRBV6-3 | CASSRTGTFSYEQYF | TGTGCCAGCAGTCGAACCGGGACCTTCTCCTACGAGCAGTACTTC
TRBJ1-2 | NA | TRBD1 | TRBV27 | CASRGRDRGRANYGYTF | TGTGCCAGCAGGGGGAGAGACAGGGGGCGAGCGAACTATGGCTACACCTTC
TRBJ2-7 | NA | NA | TRBV6-6 | CASSYEWTKLAHF | TGTGCCAGCAGTTACGAGTGGACGAAGCTCGCGCACTTC
TRBJ2-7 | NA | TRBD2 | TRBV5-1 | CASSVGGLAYEQYF | TGCGCCAGCAGCGTAGGCGGACTAGCCTACGAGCAGTACTTC
TRBJ2-2 | NA | NA | TRBV14 | CASSQELGNTGELFF | TGTGCCAGCAGCCAAGAGCTTGGGAACACCGGGGAGCTGTTTTTT
TRBJ2-5 | NA | TRBD1 | TRBV14 | CASSQERGRGLRETQYF | TGTGCCAGCAGCCAAGAGAGGGGCAGGGGGCTCAGGGAGACCCAGTACTTC
TRBJ2-1 | NA | NA | TRBV14 | CASSQDGAGSSYNEQFF | TGTGCCAGCAGCCAAGATGGGGCAGGGAGCTCCTACAATGAGCAGTTCTTC
TRBJ2-1 | few | NA | TRBV5-1 | CASRELDAYNEQFF | TGCGCCAGCAGAGAACTAGACGCCTACAATGAGCAGTTCTTC
TRBJ1-2 | NA | NA | TRBV7-9 | CASSLPLPIGGYTF | TGTGCCAGCAGCCTCCCCCTCCCCATAGGAGGCTACACCTTC
TRBJ1-2 | NA | TRBD1 | TRBV14 | CASSLQDRGLYGYTF | TGTGCCAGCAGCCTACAGGACAGGGGGCTCTATGGCTACACCTTC